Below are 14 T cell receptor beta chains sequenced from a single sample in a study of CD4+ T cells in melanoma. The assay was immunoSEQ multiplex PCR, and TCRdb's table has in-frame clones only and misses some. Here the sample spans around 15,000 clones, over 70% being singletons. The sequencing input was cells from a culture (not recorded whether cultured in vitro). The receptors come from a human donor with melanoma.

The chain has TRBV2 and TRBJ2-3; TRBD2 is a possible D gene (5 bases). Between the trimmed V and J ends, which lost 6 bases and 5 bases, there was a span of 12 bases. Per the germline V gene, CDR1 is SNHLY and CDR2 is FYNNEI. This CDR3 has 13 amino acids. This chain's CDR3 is CASREALLDTQYF. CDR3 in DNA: TGTGCCAGCAGGGAGGCCCTCTTAGATACGCAGTATTTT.

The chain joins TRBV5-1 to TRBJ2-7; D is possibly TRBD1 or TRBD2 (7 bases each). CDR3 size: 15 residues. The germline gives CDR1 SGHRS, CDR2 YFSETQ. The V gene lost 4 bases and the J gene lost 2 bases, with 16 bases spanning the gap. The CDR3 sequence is CASSPQGGGPYEQYF. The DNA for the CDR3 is TGCGCCAGCAGCCCTCAGGGGGGGGGCCCCTACGAGCAGTACTTC. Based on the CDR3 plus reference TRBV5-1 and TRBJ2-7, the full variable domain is KAGVTQTPRYLIKTRGQQVTLSCSPISGHRSVSWYQQTPGQGLQFLFEYFSETQRNKGNFPGRFSGRQFSNSRSEMNVSTLELGDSALYLCASSPQGGGPYEQYFGPGTRLTVT.

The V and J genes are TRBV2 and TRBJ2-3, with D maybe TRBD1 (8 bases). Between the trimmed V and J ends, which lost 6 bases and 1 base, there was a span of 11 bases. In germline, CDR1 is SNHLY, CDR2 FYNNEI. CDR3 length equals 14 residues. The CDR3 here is CASRAGQGTDTQYF. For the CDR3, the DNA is TGTGCCAGCAGAGCGGGACAGGGCACAGATACGCAGTATTTT.

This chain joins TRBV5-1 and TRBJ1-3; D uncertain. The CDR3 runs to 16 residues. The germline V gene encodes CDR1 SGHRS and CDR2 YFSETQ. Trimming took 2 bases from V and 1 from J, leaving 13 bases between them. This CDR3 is CASSLPGPGSGNTIYF. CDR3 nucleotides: TGCGCCAGCAGCTTACCGGGCCCTGGGTCTGGAAACACCATATATTTT.

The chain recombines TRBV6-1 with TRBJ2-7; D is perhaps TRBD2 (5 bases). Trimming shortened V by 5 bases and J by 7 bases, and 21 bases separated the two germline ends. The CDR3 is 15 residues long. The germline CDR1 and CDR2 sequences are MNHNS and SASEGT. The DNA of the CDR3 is TGTGCCAGCAGTCGGCAAGGTAGCGCCGTCTGGGAGCAGTACTTC. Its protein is CASSRQGSAVWEQYF.

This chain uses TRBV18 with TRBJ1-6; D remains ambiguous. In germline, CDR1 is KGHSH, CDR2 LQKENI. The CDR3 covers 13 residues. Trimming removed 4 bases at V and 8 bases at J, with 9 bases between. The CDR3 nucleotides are TGTGCCAGCTCACTAAACAAGGATTCACCCCTCCACTTT. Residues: CASSLNKDSPLHF.

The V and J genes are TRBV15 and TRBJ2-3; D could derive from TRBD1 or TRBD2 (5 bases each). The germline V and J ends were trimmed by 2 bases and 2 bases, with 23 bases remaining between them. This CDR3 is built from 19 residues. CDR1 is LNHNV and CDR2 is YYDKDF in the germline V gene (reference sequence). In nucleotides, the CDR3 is TGTGCCACCAGCAGACCGGGACCGACGTTCGTCTGCCCCACAGATACGCAGTATTTT. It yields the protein CATSRPGPTFVCPTDTQYF.

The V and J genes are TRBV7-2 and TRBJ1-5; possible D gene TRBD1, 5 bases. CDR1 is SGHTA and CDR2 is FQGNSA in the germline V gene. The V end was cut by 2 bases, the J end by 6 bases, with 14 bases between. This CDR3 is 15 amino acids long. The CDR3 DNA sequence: TGTGCCAGCAGCTTACCAGCCACAGGCTCTCAGCCCCAGCATTTT. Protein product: CASSLPATGSQPQHF.

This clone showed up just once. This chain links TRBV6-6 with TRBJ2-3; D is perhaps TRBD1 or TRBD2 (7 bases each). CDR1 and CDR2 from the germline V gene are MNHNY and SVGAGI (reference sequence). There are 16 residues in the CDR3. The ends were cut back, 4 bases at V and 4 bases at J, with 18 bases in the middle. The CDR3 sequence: CASSSPRGGRSDTQYF. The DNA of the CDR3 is TGTGCCAGCAGTTCCCCCAGGGGGGGGCGGTCAGATACGCAGTATTTT.

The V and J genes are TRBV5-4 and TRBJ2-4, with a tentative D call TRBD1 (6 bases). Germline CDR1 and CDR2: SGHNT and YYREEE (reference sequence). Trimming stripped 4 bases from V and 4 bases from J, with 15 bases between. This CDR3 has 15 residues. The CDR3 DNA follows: TGTGCCAGCAGCCGCCCAGGGGCGGAGAAAAACATTCAGTACTTC. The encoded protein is CASSRPGAEKNIQYF. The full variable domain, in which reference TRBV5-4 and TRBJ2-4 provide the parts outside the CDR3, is ETGVTQSPTHLIKTRGQQVTLRCSSQSGHNTVSWYQQALGQGPQFIFQYYREEENGRGNFPPRFSGLQFPNYSSELNVNALELDDSALYLCASSRPGAEKNIQYFGAGTRLSVL.

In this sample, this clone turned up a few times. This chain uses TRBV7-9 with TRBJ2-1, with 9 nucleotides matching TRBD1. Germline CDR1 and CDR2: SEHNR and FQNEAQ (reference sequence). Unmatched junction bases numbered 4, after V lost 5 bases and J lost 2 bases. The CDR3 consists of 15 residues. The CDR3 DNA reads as TGTGCCAGCAGCCGTACAGGGGGCCCCTACAATGAGCAGTTCTTC. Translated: CASSRTGGPYNEQFF.

This CDR3 is CASRATGGPGNEQYF. The CDR3 DNA reads TGTGCCAGCAGGGCCACAGGGGGCCCGGGAAACGAGCAGTACTTC. The chain combines TRBV7-2 with TRBJ2-7, with 9 bases that match TRBD1. V lost 6 bases, J lost 5 bases, and 11 bases stayed unmatched. The CDR3 spans 15 residues. Per the germline V gene, CDR1 is SGHTA and CDR2 is FQGNSA.

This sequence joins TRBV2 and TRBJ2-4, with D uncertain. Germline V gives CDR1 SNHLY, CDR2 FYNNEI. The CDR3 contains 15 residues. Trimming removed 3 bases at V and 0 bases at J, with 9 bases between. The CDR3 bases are TGTGCCAGCAGTGAGCACGACCTAGCCAAAAACATTCAGTACTTC. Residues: CASSEHDLAKNIQYF.

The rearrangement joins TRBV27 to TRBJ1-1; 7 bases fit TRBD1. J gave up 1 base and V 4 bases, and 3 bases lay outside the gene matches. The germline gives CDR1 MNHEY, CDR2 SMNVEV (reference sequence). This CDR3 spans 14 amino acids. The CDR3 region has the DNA TGTGCCAGCAGTTACCGACAGGGGAACACTGAAGCTTTCTTT. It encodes CASSYRQGNTEAFF.